Listed here is a single T cell receptor (beta chain). What this receptor recognizes is not known. No quality values exist for individual bases; no much larger clone is one base distant. The sample's time point label, decoded: baseline before first vaccination. Samples from vaccinated people were obtained from the UK trials COV001 and COV002, which included a single-blind randomized controlled phase 2/3 trial of AZD1222 (ChAdOx1 nCoV-19) in healthy adults. Trial participant PBMC samples were collected at day 0 and day 28 after the second dose for TCRbeta chain sequencing. The data were taken from a study of T cell responses to AZD1222 COVID-19 vaccine (dated by TCRdb to about 2021). Broadly, across the study: AZD1222 recipients with second doses at about 4 weeks or about 12 weeks were pooled, because spike-specific TCR depth and breadth did not differ between schedules. Trial participants were enrolled into age subgroups of 18-55, 56-69 and 70-plus years, which contained approximately 150, 28 and 58 TCR-sequenced participants, respectively. TCR sequencing was performed for 230 to 250 trial participants, of whom around 210 were given two doses of AZD1222 and around 26 were given two doses of MenACWY control vaccine. The full study reports these points: After two AZD1222 doses, spike-specific TCR breadth and depth were significantly higher than at day 0 and than in MenACWY recipients. Conclusions about previously exposed vaccinees are limited, since just a handful of AZD1222 recipients were seropositive for SARS-CoV-2 at baseline. Because no samples from the day 14 peak response were available, repertoires could be characterized only after the peak T cell response. Participants were mostly white British and included more females than males, and it was suggested by the authors that clonal diversity may have been underestimated. The whole spike protein was spanned by vaccine-associated CD4 TCRs, and dominant responses were seen in regions 160-218 and 743-854. Reportedly, almost half of the unique spike-specific TCRs recognized epitopes lying outside the regions that are mutated in the B.1.351 and B.1.1.7 variants. The 56-69-year group was small, and its depth increase did not reach significance, likely because of low power.

The CDR3 regions of human TCRbeta chains were analyzed by immunosequencing. Under the source paper's analysis protocol: TCRs in the repertoires were matched against a reference library of SARS-CoV-2-specific TCRs that had been generated with the MIRA antigen-specificity platform. Breadth meant the fraction of unique TCRs that were SARS-CoV-2-associated, whereas depth meant the fraction of total T cells that were SARS-CoV-2-associated. Using the MIRA data, each spike-specific TCR was assigned both to the spike region to which the TCR was reactive and to a CD4 or CD8 class. Log10-transformed breadth and depth values were compared by one-way ANOVA with Sidak's multiple comparisons tests. Imported from immuneACCESS, the table was reduced by TCRdb to in-frame sequences with V and J called. These copies leave out some clones; in studies compared against another copy, an unresolved V gene accounts for under half, and the cause of the remainder is not known. The V and J calls and the clone size are those of that table, but D and trimming were determined from the DNA. For this sample there are approximately 150,000 clones; around 92% appear just once. Under 3.5% of the sample belongs to the ten largest clones.

The CDR3 goes from the cysteine to the phenylalanine over 14 residues. Of the read, only the CDR3 DNA is kept; its 42 bases are in frame from base 1. Here V drops 7 bases and J drops 6 bases, and the junction holds 7 bases not matched to any gene. CDR1 MNHEY and CDR2 SMNVEV are derived from the germline V gene (reference sequence). The sequence came from an adult in good health. The chain is encoded by TRBV27 joined to TRBJ2-1, with 9 middle bases fitting TRBD2. This specimen consisted of peripheral blood, obtained on day 0 of AZD1222 vaccination. The nucleotide sequence reads as follows: TGTGCCAGCACCATGTTAGCGGGAGTCAATGAGCAGTTCTTC. It translates as CASTMLAGVNEQFF.